This passage covers 7 T cell receptor beta chains from one sample sequenced in a study. TCRdb's table, derived via immunoSEQ multiplex PCR, lists solely in-frame clones and lacks some. There are some 70,000 clones in the sample; roughly 95% occur only once, and 4.4% lies in the top ten. The sequenced material came from PBMCs. The receptors originated from a man aged 40-49 years with rheumatoid arthritis.

V gene TRBV11-1 combines with J gene TRBJ2-5; 8 bases match TRBD1. The V segment lost 3 bases and the J segment 3 bases; nucleotides outside the gene matches: 6. This CDR3 is 15 amino acids long. CDR1 is SGHAT, CDR2 FQDESV, per germline (reference sequence). The CDR3 here is CASSFRRGPEETQYF. The CDR3 DNA reads as TGTGCCAGCAGCTTTCGCAGGGGGCCCGAAGAGACCCAGTACTTC.

Turning to this clone: At one of its ends the junction is not consistent with the germline gene, which may arise from a read error. This sequence joins TRBV15 and TRBJ1-3, with a weak D call TRBD1 (5 bases). This CDR3 region has 16 residues. Germline V gives CDR1 LNHNV, CDR2 YYDKDF (reference sequence). The CDR3 region has the DNA TGTGCCACCAGCGGAGACACTTCGGGGCCTGGAAACACCATATATTTT. Protein: CATSGDTSGPGNTIYF. Using reference TRBV15 and TRBJ1-3 for the parts outside the CDR3, the full variable domain is DAMVIQNPRYQVTQFGKPVTLSCSQTLNHNVMYWYQQKSSQAPKLLFHYYDKDFNNEADTPDNFQSRRPNTSFCFLDIRSPGLGDTAMYLCATSGDTSGPGNTIYFGEGSWLTVV.

The gene calls are TRBV7-9 and TRBJ2-5; 15 bases are shared with TRBD2. Looked up from germline, CDR1 is SEHNR and CDR2 is FQNEAQ (reference sequence). This CDR3 comprises 18 residues. The V segment lost 4 bases and the J segment 1 base; nucleotides outside the gene matches: 7. DNA for the CDR3: TGTGCCAGCAGCTGGACTAGCGGGGGGGCCGGGTTCCAAGAGACCCAGTACTTC. Translating gives CASSWTSGGAGFQETQYF.

The chain is built from TRBV19 and TRBJ1-2; 7 bases match TRBD1. The length of the CDR3 is 16 residues. The V gene's germline CDR1 is LNHDA and CDR2 SQIVND (reference sequence). Trimming took 4 bases from V and 0 from J; bases not matched to a gene: 8. The CDR3 loop is CASSKTYRGPNYGYTF. The CDR3 nucleotides read TGTGCCAGTAGTAAAACTTACAGGGGCCCTAACTATGGCTACACCTTC.

The J gene is TRBJ1-1, the V gene TRBV3-1 (or the pseudogene TRBV3-2); D is unclear. Germline CDR1 LGHDT, CDR2 YNNKEL (reference sequence). V lost 5 bases, J lost 7 bases, and 17 bases lay in between. The CDR3 contains 14 residues. The DNA of the CDR3 is TGTGCCAGCAGCTATCTTGTGGGAGGGTTTGAAGCTTTCTTT. It yields the protein CASSYLVGGFEAFF.

The J gene is TRBJ1-4, the V gene TRBV5-1; 12 bases line up with TRBD1. CDR3 length: 19 residues. V lost 4 bases and J lost 3; bases outside the gene matches: 13. Per the germline V gene, CDR1 is SGHRS and CDR2 is YFSETQ. The CDR3 DNA sequence: TGCGCCAGCAGCCGATGGATGTTGGGACAGGGGGCCTCTAATGAAAAACTGTTTTTT. Protein: CASSRWMLGQGASNEKLFF.

The rearrangement joins TRBV25-1 to TRBJ2-2; TRBD1 aligns across 8 bases. The CDR3 consists of 17 residues. V shed 5 bases, J shed 5 bases, and the junction held 13 bases outside the gene matches. The germline V gene encodes CDR1 MGHDK and CDR2 SYGVNS. The CDR3 nucleotides read TGTGCCAGCAGTTTGTCACCGGGACAGGCCTTAACCGGGGAGCTGTTTTTT. Translated, it gives CASSLSPGQALTGELFF.